The 23 T cell receptor beta chains in this list originate from one sample, sequenced in a study of cytomegalovirus exposure and HLA in healthy donors. Some clones are missing from TCRdb's copy, which holds only in-frame ones; the method was immunoSEQ multiplex PCR. The table has about 79,000 clones, 80% to 95% seen once; the top ten hold about 3.9%. Material: PBMCs. The source is a woman aged 25 to 39 in good health and CMV-seronegative.

The gene calls are TRBV28 and TRBJ1-5; D gene unclear. The germline gives CDR1 MDHEN, CDR2 SYDVKM. This CDR3 is built from 17 residues. V lost 5 bases and J lost 0, with 17 bases in between. CDR3 protein: CASSPRVRLSSNQPQHF. DNA for the CDR3: TGTGCCAGCAGTCCCCGAGTCAGACTCAGTAGCAATCAGCCCCAGCATTTT.

The V gene is TRBV6-5, the J gene TRBJ1-2, with 7 bases that match TRBD1. The junction had 17 bases not matched to a gene; V was cut back by 9 bases and J by 7 bases. CDR1 and CDR2 (germline): MNHEY, SVGAGI. CDR3 length equals 15 residues. CDR3 coding DNA: TGTGCCAGTACCCGGAACAGGGGCCGGGGCGGTGGCTACACCTTC. It yields the protein CASTRNRGRGGGYTF.

As for this clone: Its ends do not fully match the called genes, so a read error is possible. V usage is TRBV5-1 and J usage is TRBJ1-2, with D possibly matching TRBD1 (5 bases). Germline V gives CDR1 SGHRS, CDR2 YFSETQ. There are 13 residues in the CDR3. The CDR3 here is CASSPGGDYGHTF. CDR3 coding DNA: TGCGCCAGCAGCCCGGGAGGGGACTATGGCCACACCTTC.

The chain joins TRBV19 to TRBJ2-1, with 12 bases identical to TRBD2. Germline lookup yields CDR1 LNHDA and CDR2 SQIVND (reference sequence). The CDR3 spans 16 residues. Germline trimming cut 10 bases from V and 6 bases from J; bases unmatched to any gene: 13. CDR3 region: CATRTSGAPIFNEQFF. CDR3 in DNA: TGTGCCACTAGGACTAGCGGGGCCCCAATTTTCAATGAGCAGTTCTTC.

The rearrangement links TRBV19 to TRBJ1-1; D is undetermined. Germline V gives CDR1 LNHDA, CDR2 SQIVND (reference sequence). CDR3 length equals 14 residues. Trimming cost V 3 bases and J 1 base, with 9 bases left between them. CDR3 residues: CASSMRERNTEAFF. Here the CDR3 DNA reads TGTGCCAGTAGTATGAGAGAAAGGAACACTGAAGCTTTCTTT.

The rearrangement links TRBV18 to TRBJ1-4, with D perhaps TRBD1 (6 bases). Per the germline V gene, CDR1 is KGHSH and CDR2 is LQKENI. V was shortened by 3 bases and J by 2 bases, with 7 bases between the two germline ends. The CDR3 has 14 residues. The CDR3: CASSPGHTNEKLFF. Written as DNA, the CDR3 is TGTGCCAGCTCACCGGGACATACTAATGAAAAACTGTTTTTT. Full variable domain (missing parts from reference TRBV18 and TRBJ1-4): NAGVMQNPRHLVRRRGQEARLRCSPMKGHSHVYWYRQLPEEGLKFMVYLQKENIIDESGMPKERFSAEFPKEGPSILRIQQVVRGDSAAYFCASSPGHTNEKLFFGSGTQLSVL.

The CDR3 spells CASSPGQSLYGYTF. CDR3 sequence (DNA): TGTGCCAGCAGTCCAGGACAGAGTCTCTATGGCTACACCTTC. The chain carries TRBV6-5 and TRBJ1-2, with D possibly TRBD1 on 6 matching bases. Germline lookup yields CDR1 MNHEY and CDR2 SVGAGI. The CDR3 runs 14 residues. Trimming stripped 5 bases from V and 4 bases from J, with 14 bases between.

The rearrangement links TRBV7-6 to TRBJ2-1, with D possibly being TRBD1 (5 bases). CDR1 and CDR2 from the germline V gene are SGHVS and FNYEAQ. This CDR3 spans 20 amino acids. Trimming left V 2 bases short and J 3 bases short, with 26 bases between. CDR3 sequence (DNA): TGTGCCAGCAGCTTATCGGGCATAGAGAAGGGGTACCTACTCTACAATGAGCAGTTCTTC. Its protein is CASSLSGIEKGYLLYNEQFF. Combining the CDR3 with reference TRBV7-6 and TRBJ2-1 gives the whole variable domain GAGVSQSPRYKVTKRGQDVALRCDPISGHVSLYWYRQALGQGPEFLTYFNYEAQQDKSGLPNDRFSAERPEGSISTLTIQRTEQRDSAMYRCASSLSGIEKGYLLYNEQFFGPGTRLTVL.

The DNA for the CDR3 is TGTGCCAGTAGGAACCGAGAGGGGGCACTCGGCTATGGCTACACCTTC. This gives the protein CASRNREGALGYGYTF. The genes are TRBV19 and TRBJ1-2; TRBD1 matches 7 bases. The CDR3 covers 16 residues. V was clipped by 6 bases and J by 4 bases; unmatched bases: 14. CDR1 LNHDA and CDR2 SQIVND come from the germline V gene (reference sequence).

J is TRBJ1-2 and V is TRBV5-6; tentative D call: TRBD1 (5 bases). Germline CDR1 is SGHDT and CDR2 is YYEEEE. The CDR3 runs to 15 residues. Trimming pared 0 bases from V and 7 bases from J, leaving 16 bases between. For the CDR3, the DNA is TGTGCCAGCAGCTTGGAGATAGGGTCCGGGGGTGGCTACACCTTC. The encoded protein is CASSLEIGSGGGYTF.

In its sample, this clone was seen once. The V and J genes are TRBV5-1 and TRBJ1-2; 11 positions agree with TRBD1. The CDR3 has 19 amino acids. Germline V gives CDR1 SGHRS, CDR2 YFSETQ. Trimming at V came to 0 bases and at J to 0 bases, leaving 10 bases not matched to a gene. CDR3 protein: CASSLEGLDRGQSNYGYTF. The CDR3 bases are TGCGCCAGCAGCTTGGAAGGTTTGGACAGGGGGCAATCTAACTATGGCTACACCTTC. The full variable domain, its missing parts supplied by reference TRBV5-1 and TRBJ1-2, is KAGVTQTPRYLIKTRGQQVTLSCSPISGHRSVSWYQQTPGQGLQFLFEYFSETQRNKGNFPGRFSGRQFSNSRSEMNVSTLELGDSALYLCASSLEGLDRGQSNYGYTFGSGTRLTVV.

The chain employs TRBV9 and TRBJ1-2; a possible D gene is TRBD1 (5 bases). Trimming cost V 4 bases and J 1 base, with 23 bases left between them. The CDR3 runs to 18 residues. In germline, CDR1 is SGDLS, CDR2 YYNGEE. This chain's CDR3 is CASSPSWGGNLLNYGYTF. In DNA form, the CDR3 reads TGTGCCAGCAGCCCCTCCTGGGGGGGGAATCTTCTTAACTATGGCTACACCTTC.

The rearrangement links TRBV5-1 to TRBJ2-7; D not resolved. The germline gives CDR1 SGHRS, CDR2 YFSETQ. The V gene lost 4 bases and the J gene lost 2 bases, with 7 bases spanning the gap. The CDR3 totals 12 residues. The CDR3 is CASSERAYEQYF. The CDR3 DNA sequence: TGCGCCAGCAGCGAACGGGCCTACGAGCAGTACTTC.

The chain recombines TRBV7-3 with TRBJ2-7; D is perhaps TRBD1 (6 bases). V lost 4 bases, J lost 6 bases, and 13 bases lay in between. This CDR3 comprises 13 residues. CDR1 SGHTA and CDR2 FQGTGA come from the germline V gene. CDR3 DNA sequence: TGTGCCAGCAGCTCCAACAGGGCGGGCGAGCAGTACTTC. This encodes CASSSNRAGEQYF.

The rearrangement joins TRBV6-5 to TRBJ2-2, with D possibly matching TRBD1 (6 bases). Trimming took off 7 bases at V and 4 bases at J, with 16 bases between the two ends. CDR3 size: 15 residues. Germline CDR1 reads MNHEY; CDR2 reads SVGAGI. CDR3 sequence reads: CASTLAGVTTGELFF. The CDR3 region has the DNA TGTGCCAGCACCCTTGCAGGGGTGACCACCGGGGAGCTGTTTTTT.

The chain has TRBV2 and TRBJ2-6, with 8 bases matching TRBD1. This CDR3 has 18 amino acids. Germline trimming cut 2 bases from V and 0 bases from J; bases unmatched to any gene: 6. CDR1 and CDR2 from the germline V gene are SNHLY and FYNNEI. The CDR3 loop reads CASSEKRTGTSGANVLTF. The CDR3 DNA reads as TGTGCCAGCAGTGAAAAACGGACAGGGACCTCTGGGGCCAACGTCCTGACTTTC.

V and J are TRBV4-2 and TRBJ1-6, with 9 bases aligning to TRBD1. CDR1 is LGHNA, CDR2 YNFKEQ, per germline. The CDR3 extends over 15 amino acids. The V and J ends lost 3 bases and 9 bases, in that order; junction bases with no gene match: 6. The CDR3 region has the DNA TGTGCCAGCAGCCATACAGGGGGCAACGGTTCACCCCTCCACTTT. Its translation is CASSHTGGNGSPLHF.

The V gene is TRBV30, the J gene TRBJ1-1; 8 nucleotides match TRBD1. Germline V gene sequence: CDR1 GTSNPN, CDR2 SVGIG (reference sequence). The length of the CDR3 is 15 residues. V dropped 1 base and J dropped 8; count of bases not matched to a gene: 12. In DNA, the CDR3 is TGTGCCTGGAGTGCCTCCCCGGGACAGGCCGCGGAAGCTTTCTTT. This encodes CAWSASPGQAAEAFF.

This clone showed up just once. The rearrangement joins TRBV30 to TRBJ2-3; TRBD2 matches 10 bases. From germline, CDR1 is GTSNPN and CDR2 SVGIG (reference sequence). CDR3 length: 14 amino acids. The trim removed 8 bases at V and 1 base at J, leaving 6 bases unmatched. CDR3 protein: CAVLAGVGTDTQYF. CDR3 bases: TGTGCCGTCCTAGCGGGAGTCGGCACAGATACGCAGTATTTT.

The chain joins TRBV18 to TRBJ1-3; D not resolved. This CDR3 region has 14 residues. CDR1 and CDR2 from the germline V gene are KGHSH and LQKENI. With 2 bases removed from V and 1 base from J, the gap between germline ends came to 6 bases. Here the CDR3 reads CASSPSGSGNTIYF. DNA for the CDR3: TGTGCCAGCTCACCATCAGGATCTGGAAACACCATATATTTT.

CDR3 sequence (DNA): TGTGCCTCAGCCCGCGGTTCCTATAATTCACCCCTCCACTTT. Amino acid sequence: CASARGSYNSPLHF. The chain joins TRBV30 to TRBJ1-6, with no clear D. The CDR3 is made up of 14 amino acids. CDR1 GTSNPN and CDR2 SVGIG come from the germline V gene (reference sequence). V lost 7 bases, J lost 1 base, and 11 bases lay in between. Using reference TRBV30 and TRBJ1-6 for the parts outside the CDR3, the full variable domain is SQTIHQWPATLVQPVGSPLSLECTVEGTSNPNLYWYRQAAGRGLQLLFYSVGIGQISSEVPQNLSASRPQDRQFILSSKKLLLSDSGFYLCASARGSYNSPLHFGNGTRLTVT.

This clone has only one observation. This chain uses TRBV4-1 with TRBJ2-7; D possibly corresponds to TRBD2 (6 bases). This CDR3 is 15 amino acids long. Germline V gene lookup returns CDR1 MGHRA and CDR2 YSYEKL. V gave up 0 bases and J gave up 3 bases, with 12 bases separating them. The DNA for the CDR3 is TGCGCCAGCAGCCAAGATCGGAGGGACGGCTACGAGCAGTACTTC. Translation gives CASSQDRRDGYEQYF.

V gene TRBV19 combines with J gene TRBJ2-2, with TRBD1 identical over 11 bases. The germline CDR1 and CDR2 sequences are LNHDA and SQIVND (reference sequence). This CDR3 has 18 residues. J was trimmed by 5 bases and V by 7 bases; bases with no gene match: 15. Here the CDR3 DNA reads TGTGCCAGTAAGAGATCGAGGGCGGACAGGGGGCGGACCGGGGAGCTGTTTTTT. This translates into CASKRSRADRGRTGELFF.